Listed below are T cell receptor beta chains from one sample, sequenced in a study of CD8 T cells in Susac syndrome. TCRdb analysed the immunoSEQ multiplex PCR reads with MiXCR anew, one entry per CDR3 protein. The top ten clones hold about 0.19% of a sample with just over 150,000 distinct CDR3 sequences, 90% to 95% of them seen once. Sample: CD8+ T cells from PBMCs. These receptors all stem from a human donor with multiple sclerosis. CDR3s include the opening cysteine and the closing phenylalanine or tryptophan.

CDR3 protein | J gene | V gene
CASSLSSRDYGYTF | TRBJ1-2 | TRBV13
CASSLQGFANTGELFF | TRBJ2-2 | TRBV28
CASSGGQGYTEAFF | TRBJ1-1 | TRBV9
CASSQDFYNEQFF | TRBJ2-1 | TRBV4-3
CASSLDAGGGLTNGYTF | TRBJ1-2 | TRBV5-4
CASSPRGTQETQYF | TRBJ2-5 | TRBV18
CASSVGGLYGYTF | TRBJ1-2 | TRBV9
CASSLDAGADTQYF | TRBJ2-3 | TRBV7-2
CASSVPAGTGQETQYF | TRBJ2-5 | TRBV9
CASSQTPEGSGTSTDTQYF | TRBJ2-3 | TRBV14
CASSEAQAYYEQYF | TRBJ2-7 | TRBV6-1
CASSLSGTGELFF | TRBJ2-2 | TRBV7-3
CASSTLQGMNTEAFF | TRBJ1-1 | TRBV3-1
CASSFGPGTRFQYF | TRBJ2-4 | TRBV28
CASSPGLAGREQYF | TRBJ2-7 | TRBV27
CAWSGLDMVLTF | TRBJ2-6 | TRBV30
CASRYLRPADEQFF | TRBJ2-1 | TRBV9
CASSLVQRGYTGELFF | TRBJ2-2 | TRBV5-1
CASSLGPWNEQFF | TRBJ2-1 | TRBV7-8
CATSSPHGGAGEQYF | TRBJ2-7 | TRBV15
CASSIPRDTQYF | TRBJ2-3 | TRBV19
CASGFWYEQYF | TRBJ2-7 | TRBV12-5
CATQGRGHGYTF | TRBJ1-2 | TRBV7-9
CASRHGGPNQPQHF | TRBJ1-5 | TRBV27
CASGAGGGSYNEQFF | TRBJ2-1 | TRBV27
CASSLRDTNSPLHF | TRBJ1-6 | TRBV4-1
CASSLGRQAGTEAFF | TRBJ1-1 | TRBV7-8
CASSFRGFDEQFF | TRBJ2-1 | TRBV12-3/TRBV12-4
CASSEPGGTYEQYF | TRBJ2-7 | TRBV2
CASSQARGTTEAFF | TRBJ1-1 | TRBV4-1
CASSFPSGGSNEQFF | TRBJ2-1 | TRBV13
CASSFRTGEQYF | TRBJ2-7 | TRBV7-9
CASAPGAGAYEQYF | TRBJ2-7 | TRBV4-2
CASLRDTEAFF | TRBJ1-1 | TRBV7-9
CASSFHSSEQYF | TRBJ2-7 | TRBV7-9
CASSPTDRTNTEAFF | TRBJ1-1 | TRBV6-5
CASHSGNTIYF | TRBJ1-3 | TRBV9
CASRGDLVLQETQYF | TRBJ2-5 | TRBV2
CSARDKRDYGYTF | TRBJ1-2 | TRBV20-1
CASSQVPGSTDGYTF | TRBJ1-2 | TRBV14
CSAGTWNTEAFF | TRBJ1-1 | TRBV29-1
CSVEDRGADRNYGYTF | TRBJ1-2 | TRBV29-1
CASSRPREPQHF | TRBJ1-5 | TRBV19
CASRQGAPYNEQFF | TRBJ2-1 | TRBV27
CSVKSPGQGAVGELFF | TRBJ2-2 | TRBV29-1
CASSVAGSGGAVNEQFF | TRBJ2-1 | TRBV9
CASSHLSEGATYEQYF | TRBJ2-7 | TRBV4-1
CASSRDSNEQYF | TRBJ2-7 | TRBV6-2/TRBV6-3